These 20 T cell receptor beta chains originate from one sample sequenced in a study of blood T cell repertoires in COVID-19. Sequencing was performed with immunoSEQ multiplex PCR; in TCRdb, only in-frame clones are kept and a portion is missing. The data hold about 65,000 clones, with approximately 77% observed a single time. Input material: peripheral blood. These receptors all come from a human donor in a cohort sampled during active COVID-19.

The CDR3 loop is CASRAGTGNQPQHF. CDR3 nucleotides: TGTGCCAGCAGGGCAGGGACAGGCAATCAGCCCCAGCATTTT. The J gene is TRBJ1-5, the V gene TRBV6-5; 7 bases line up with TRBD1. The J segment lost 2 bases and the V segment lost 6 bases, leaving 4 bases of the junction unmatched. CDR1 is MNHEY, CDR2 SVGAGI, per germline. The CDR3 is made up of 14 amino acids.

The gene calls are TRBV9 and TRBJ1-2; 9 bases line up with TRBD1. Losses at the gene ends were 2 bases for V and 8 bases for J; bases not matched to a gene: 13. Germline V lookup: CDR1 SGDLS, CDR2 YYNGEE. The CDR3 runs 16 residues. CDR3: CASSVGTGWTSGGYTF. The CDR3 region has the DNA TGTGCCAGCAGCGTCGGGACAGGGTGGACCTCGGGGGGCTACACCTTC.

This clone was seen a single time. One junction end does not reproduce the germline sequence, and a read error may be involved. CDR3 DNA: TGCTGCGTTACTTCAGGGGACCGCTCTGGGGCCAACGTCCTGACTTTC. As protein: CCVTSGDRSGANVLTF. The rearrangement uses TRBV29-1 and TRBJ2-6, with a possible D match to TRBD1 (6 bases). This CDR3 is 16 amino acids long. Looked up from germline, CDR1 is SQVTM and CDR2 is ANQGSEA.

The chain links TRBV5-1 to TRBJ2-5; TRBD2 agrees at 8 bases. Germline trimming cut 4 bases from V and 5 bases from J; bases unmatched to any gene: 7. Germline V lookup: CDR1 SGHRS, CDR2 YFSETQ. This CDR3 is 14 amino acids long. The CDR3 loop is CASSPGTSWETQYF. CDR3 nucleotide sequence: TGCGCCAGCAGCCCCGGGACTAGTTGGGAGACCCAGTACTTC.

The CDR3 DNA reads TGTGCCAGCAGCCTGAGTCTTCTTATGAACACTGAAGCTTTCTTT. Translation: CASSLSLLMNTEAFF. The chain is built from TRBV28 and TRBJ1-1; D unclear. CDR3 length equals 15 residues. The germline V and J ends were trimmed by 6 bases and 0 bases, with 14 bases remaining between them. Per germline, CDR1 MDHEN and CDR2 SYDVKM.

Only a few counts were recorded for this clone. The V gene is TRBV4-2, the J gene TRBJ2-7; D is perhaps TRBD2 (5 bases). Germline V gene data show CDR1 as LGHNA and CDR2 as YNFKEQ. V lost 6 bases and J 3 bases, leaving 9 bases between the germline ends. The CDR3 is 12 amino acids. CDR3 amino acids: CASRDSNYEQYF. CDR3 DNA: TGTGCCAGCAGGGACTCTAACTACGAGCAGTACTTC.

The chain couples TRBV10-1 to TRBJ2-1; 9 bases are shared with TRBD1. Germline CDR1 is WNHNN and CDR2 is SYGVQD (reference sequence). The CDR3 consists of 16 residues. Trimming took 2 bases from V and 1 from J; bases not matched to a gene: 3. The CDR3 region is CASSELTGGSYNEQFF. For the CDR3, the DNA is TGCGCCAGCAGTGAGCTGACAGGGGGTTCCTACAATGAGCAGTTCTTC.

This chain connects TRBV2 to TRBJ2-1, with TRBD1 matching over 8 bases. V shed 8 bases, J shed 3 bases, and the junction held 3 bases outside the gene matches. CDR1 and CDR2 (germline): SNHLY, FYNNEI. The CDR3 has 13 amino acids. For the CDR3, the DNA is TGTGCCAGCCGGACAGGGTACTACAATGAGCAGTTCTTC. This translates into CASRTGYYNEQFF.

The chain uses TRBV2 and TRBJ1-2; D gene uncertain. The CDR3 has 15 residues. Trimming took 4 bases from V and 4 from J, leaving 16 bases between them. Germline V gene sequence: CDR1 SNHLY, CDR2 FYNNEI. The CDR3 is CASSGGRSDGYGYTF. The DNA for the CDR3 is TGTGCCAGCAGTGGAGGGCGGTCGGATGGCTATGGCTACACCTTC.

This clone was seen a handful of times. This rearrangement joins TRBV9 to TRBJ2-7; TRBD1 matches 8 bases. CDR1 SGDLS and CDR2 YYNGEE come from the germline V gene. The CDR3 has 15 amino acids. V lost 4 bases, J lost 0 bases, and 6 bases stayed unmatched. Here the CDR3 DNA reads TGTGCCAGCAGCCCCCGACAGGGGAACTCCTACGAGCAGTACTTC. This gives the protein CASSPRQGNSYEQYF.

V gene TRBV7-2 combines with J gene TRBJ2-2; 8 nucleotides agree with TRBD1. Germline assignment: CDR1 SGHTA and CDR2 FQGNSA. The length of the CDR3 is 14 residues. V was clipped by 3 bases and J by 4 bases; unmatched bases: 1. The CDR3 protein is CASSLDRATGELFF. The CDR3 DNA reads TGTGCCAGCAGCTTGGACAGGGCCACCGGGGAGCTGTTTTTT.

This clone was recorded a few times. V gene TRBV13 combines with J gene TRBJ2-1, with unresolved D. Trimming shortened V by 5 bases and J by 0 bases, and 14 bases separated the two germline ends. Germline V gives CDR1 PRHDT, CDR2 FYEKMQ (reference sequence). CDR3 length: 16 amino acids. CDR3 sequence reads: CASSPAVRSSYNEQFF. CDR3 in DNA: TGTGCCAGCAGCCCCGCGGTTCGGAGCTCCTACAATGAGCAGTTCTTC.

The chain is built from TRBV7-9 and TRBJ2-2, with a tentative D call TRBD2 (5 bases). Trimming cost V 5 bases and J 2 bases, with 12 bases left between them. Germline V CDR1 and CDR2: SEHNR, FQNEAQ (reference sequence). CDR3 length equals 15 residues. The CDR3 DNA reads TGTGCCAGCAGCCCAGGCCGGGGAAACACCGGGGAGCTGTTTTTT. Translated: CASSPGRGNTGELFF.

Judged by abundance, this clone is medium-sized. This chain uses TRBV5-6 with TRBJ2-7, with D possibly being TRBD1 (6 bases). Trimming removed 0 bases at V and 2 bases at J, with 9 bases between. The germline V gene encodes CDR1 SGHDT and CDR2 YYEEEE. The CDR3 spans 14 residues. The CDR3 DNA follows: TGTGCCAGCAGCTTGGAACAGGGCCCCTACGAGCAGTACTTC. It specifies CASSLEQGPYEQYF.

This sequence joins TRBV27 and TRBJ1-6, with D perhaps TRBD1 (5 bases). The CDR3 is 12 amino acids. Germline CDR1 MNHEY, CDR2 SMNVEV (reference sequence). The germline V and J ends were trimmed by 3 bases and 12 bases, with 9 bases remaining between them. CDR3 nucleotides: TGTGCCAGCAGTTTCGGGGGAAGACCCCTCCACTTT. This codes for CASSFGGRPLHF.

CDR3 nucleotide sequence: TGTGCCACCAGCAGGGGACTAGCGGGAGTAACGGGTAATGAGCAGTTCTTC. The encoded protein is CATSRGLAGVTGNEQFF. The V and J genes are TRBV15 and TRBJ2-1; 14 bases line up with TRBD2. The V segment lost 3 bases and the J segment 7 bases; nucleotides outside the gene matches: 8. Germline CDR1 reads LNHNV; CDR2 reads YYDKDF (reference sequence). CDR3 size: 17 residues.

This chain links TRBV4-2 with TRBJ2-3; D is uncertain. This CDR3 is built from 13 residues. V lost 0 bases, J lost 7 bases, and 8 bases lay in between. Germline-derived CDR1 and CDR2 are LGHNA and YNFKEQ. The CDR3: CASSQDKLNTQYF. In nucleotides, the CDR3 is TGTGCCAGCAGCCAAGATAAGCTTAATACGCAGTATTTT.

The rearrangement uses TRBV29-1 and TRBJ1-2, with TRBD1 as a possible D gene (6 bases). Germline V gene lookup returns CDR1 SQVTM and CDR2 ANQGSEA. The CDR3 has 15 residues. V dropped 1 base and J dropped 8 bases, with 20 bases sitting between them. Here the CDR3 reads CSVEALQGRGGGYTF. CDR3 nucleotide sequence: TGCAGCGTTGAAGCCCTACAGGGTAGGGGAGGGGGCTACACCTTC.

The chain recombines TRBV19 with TRBJ1-2, with D maybe TRBD1 (6 bases). From germline, CDR1 is LNHDA and CDR2 SQIVND (reference sequence). Trimming pared 6 bases from V and 0 bases from J, leaving 14 bases between. The CDR3 is 15 residues long. CDR3 sequence: CASSRQVTSNYGYTF. CDR3 nucleotides: TGTGCCAGTAGCCGACAGGTTACCTCTAACTATGGCTACACCTTC. Supplemented by reference TRBV19 and TRBJ1-2, the full variable domain reads DGGITQSPKYLFRKEGQNVTLSCEQNLNHDAMYWYRQDPGQGLRLIYYSQIVNDFQKGDIAEGYSVSREKKESFPLTVTSAQKNPTAFYLCASSRQVTSNYGYTFGSGTRLTVV.

This clone appeared a single time. The chain joins TRBV7-2 to TRBJ1-1, with D maybe TRBD1 (6 bases). V lost 5 bases and J 1 base, leaving 11 bases between the germline ends. This CDR3 spans 14 amino acids. The germline V gene has CDR1 SGHTA and CDR2 FQGNSA. The CDR3 sequence: CASSRRDKNTEAFF. The CDR3 DNA follows: TGTGCCAGCAGCCGCCGGGACAAGAACACTGAAGCTTTCTTT.